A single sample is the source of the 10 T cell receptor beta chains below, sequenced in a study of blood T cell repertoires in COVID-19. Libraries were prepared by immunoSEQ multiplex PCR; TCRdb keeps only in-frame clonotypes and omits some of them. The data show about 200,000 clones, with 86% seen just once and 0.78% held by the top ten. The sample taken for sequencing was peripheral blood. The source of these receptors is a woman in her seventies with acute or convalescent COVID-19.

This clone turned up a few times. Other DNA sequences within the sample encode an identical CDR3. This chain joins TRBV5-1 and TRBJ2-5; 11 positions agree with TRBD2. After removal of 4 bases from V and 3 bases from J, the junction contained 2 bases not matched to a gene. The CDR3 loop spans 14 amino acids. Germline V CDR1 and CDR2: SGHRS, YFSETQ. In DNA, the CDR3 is TGCGCCAGCAGCCTACTAGCGGGGGAAGAGACCCAGTACTTC. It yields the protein CASSLLAGEETQYF.

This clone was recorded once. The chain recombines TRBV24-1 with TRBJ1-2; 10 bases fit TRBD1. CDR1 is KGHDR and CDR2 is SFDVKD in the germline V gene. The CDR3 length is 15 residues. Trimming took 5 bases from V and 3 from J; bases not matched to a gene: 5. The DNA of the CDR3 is TGTGCCACCAGTGGTTGGGACAGGGGAGACTATGGCTACACCTTC. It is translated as CATSGWDRGDYGYTF.

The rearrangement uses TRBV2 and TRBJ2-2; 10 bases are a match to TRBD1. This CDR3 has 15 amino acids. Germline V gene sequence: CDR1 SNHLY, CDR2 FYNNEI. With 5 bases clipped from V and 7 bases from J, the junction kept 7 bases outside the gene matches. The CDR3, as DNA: TGTGCCAGCAGTAGCCGGGACAGGGGCGACGGGGAGCTGTTTTTT. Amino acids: CASSSRDRGDGELFF.

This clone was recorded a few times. CDR3 amino acids: CASNPIFDSHYGYTF. Here the CDR3 DNA reads TGTGCCAGCAACCCAATTTTCGACAGCCACTATGGCTACACCTTC. V and J are TRBV3-1 (or the pseudogene TRBV3-2) and TRBJ1-2; D might be TRBD1 (5 bases). The germline V and J ends were trimmed by 7 bases and 3 bases, with 18 bases remaining between them. This CDR3 has 15 amino acids. Germline assignment: CDR1 LGHDT and CDR2 YNNKEL (reference sequence).

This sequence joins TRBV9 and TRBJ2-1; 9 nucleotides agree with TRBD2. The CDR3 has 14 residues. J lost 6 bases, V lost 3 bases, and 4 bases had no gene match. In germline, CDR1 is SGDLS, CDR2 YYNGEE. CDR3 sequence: CASSGIAGANEQFF. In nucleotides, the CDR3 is TGTGCCAGCAGCGGCATAGCGGGGGCCAATGAGCAGTTCTTC.

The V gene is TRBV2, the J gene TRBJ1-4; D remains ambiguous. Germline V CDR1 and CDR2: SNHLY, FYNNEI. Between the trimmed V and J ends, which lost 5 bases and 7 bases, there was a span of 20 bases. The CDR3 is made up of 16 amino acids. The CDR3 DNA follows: TGTGCCAGCAGTCAGAATGGTGGCGGGCTTATTGAAAAACTGTTTTTT. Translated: CASSQNGGGLIEKLFF.

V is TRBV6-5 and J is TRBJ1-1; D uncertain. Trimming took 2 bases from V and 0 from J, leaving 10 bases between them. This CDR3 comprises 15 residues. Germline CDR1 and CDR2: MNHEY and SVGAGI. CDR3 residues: CASSYRGFVNTEAFF. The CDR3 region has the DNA TGTGCCAGCAGTTACCGAGGGTTTGTGAACACTGAAGCTTTCTTT.

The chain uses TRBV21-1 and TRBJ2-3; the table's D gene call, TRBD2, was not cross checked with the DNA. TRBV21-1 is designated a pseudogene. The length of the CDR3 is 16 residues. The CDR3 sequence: CASSKGFSGRTDTQYF. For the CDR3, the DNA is TGTGCCAGCAGCAAAGGGTTTAGCGGGAGAACAGATACGCAGTATTTT.

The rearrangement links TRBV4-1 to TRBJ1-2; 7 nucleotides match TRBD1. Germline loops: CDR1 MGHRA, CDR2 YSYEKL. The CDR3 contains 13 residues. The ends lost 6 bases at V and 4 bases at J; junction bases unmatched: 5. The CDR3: CASSPGQRYGYTF. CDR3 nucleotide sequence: TGCGCCAGCAGTCCGGGACAGCGCTATGGCTACACCTTC.

The DNA for the CDR3 is TGCGCCAGCAGCTTGTCCAGCGACGTGGATACGCAGTATTTT. Its protein is CASSLSSDVDTQYF. V and J are TRBV5-1 and TRBJ2-3; D is uncertain. This CDR3 spans 14 amino acids. Germline values: CDR1 SGHRS, CDR2 YFSETQ. V dropped 1 base and J dropped 6 bases, with 12 bases sitting between them.